The clone carrying this T cell receptor (beta chain) was recorded at least ten times. Its antigen remains unidentified. This entry belongs to a study of Graves' ophthalmopathy and Graves' hyperthyroidism. Study-wide points: The 13-signature model separated ophthalmopathy from stable hyperthyroidism at just under 90% sensitivity and about 81% specificity. Most clonotypes expanded in thyroid above 0.001 frequency were present in blood too.

RNA served as the template for amplifying TCR beta CDR3 regions. Second-round multiplex PCR came after first-round RT-PCR with HTBI primers. A single record per CDR3 protein comes from TCRdb applying MiXCR to the multiplex PCR reads. This table has approximately 160,000 distinct CDR3 sequences, 30% to 45% appearing once. Sequencing was carried out using peripheral blood. This receptor was obtained from a man aged 30-40 years with Graves' ophthalmopathy.

The CDR3 is CASSPPYRTANTGELFF. The CDR3 nucleotides read TGTGCCAGCTCACCACCGTACAGAACCGCGAACACCGGGGAGCTGTTTTTT. The chain links TRBV18 to TRBJ2-2, with D unclear. Germline CDR1 and CDR2: KGHSH and LQKENI. The CDR3 runs to 17 residues. Trimming cost V 0 bases and J 0 bases, with 11 bases left between them.